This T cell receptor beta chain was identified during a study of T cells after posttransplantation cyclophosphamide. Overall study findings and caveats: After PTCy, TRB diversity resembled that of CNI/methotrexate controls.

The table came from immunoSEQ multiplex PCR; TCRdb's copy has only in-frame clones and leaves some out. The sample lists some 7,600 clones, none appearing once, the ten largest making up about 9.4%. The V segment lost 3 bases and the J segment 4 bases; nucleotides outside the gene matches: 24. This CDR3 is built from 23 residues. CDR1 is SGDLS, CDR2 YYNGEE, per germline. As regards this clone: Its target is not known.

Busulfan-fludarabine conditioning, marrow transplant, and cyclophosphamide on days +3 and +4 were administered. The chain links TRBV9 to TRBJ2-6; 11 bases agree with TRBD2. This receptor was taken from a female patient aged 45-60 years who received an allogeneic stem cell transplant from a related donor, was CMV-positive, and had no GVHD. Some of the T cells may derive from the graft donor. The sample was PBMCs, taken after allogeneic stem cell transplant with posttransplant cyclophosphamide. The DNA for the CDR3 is TGTGCCAGCAGCGCCCCCGTCCGGGACAGGGTTAGCGGGAGGGCCCCCGGGGCCAACGTCCTGACTTTC. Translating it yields CASSAPVRDRVSGRAPGANVLTF.